These T cell receptor beta chains were read from a single sample in a study of neoadjuvant nivolumab and ipilimumab in lung cancer. Measured with immunoSEQ multiplex PCR; TCRdb has only the in-frame clones, and not every one. Among roughly 10,000 clones listed, 77% were seen once. The sequenced sample was tumor tissue, obtained after neoadjuvant nivolumab, alone or with ipilimumab, at or shortly before surgery. The receptor set was obtained from an adult with non-small cell lung cancer. Some clones in this sample may be carry-over from other donors' samples. Both conserved end residues are part of each CDR3. The D gene is left open where the match is weak. Rows may omit the clone size; those that give it use once, few, many or a size class.

length | D | J | size | V | DNA | CDR3
11 | NA | TRBJ2-7 | NA | TRBV18 | TGTGCCAGCTCACGCAACTACGAGCAGTACTTC | CASSRNYEQYF
11 | NA | TRBJ1-1 | NA | TRBV10-3 | TGTGCCATCAGTGAGTCGGCTGAAGCTTTCTTT | CAISESAEAFF
14 | TRBD2 | TRBJ2-7 | NA | TRBV7-9 | TGTGCCAGCAGCTTAGTTCTTTCTAGCGGCGAGCAGTACTTC | CASSLVLSSGEQYF
16 | NA | TRBJ1-5 | NA | TRBV7-2 | TGTGCCAGCAGCCACGGGACAACCTATAGCAATCAGCCCCAGCATTTT | CASSHGTTYSNQPQHF
14 | NA | TRBJ1-1 | NA | TRBV4-3 | TGCGCCAGCAGCCAAGGTTGGGGGTACACTGAAGCTTTCTTT | CASSQGWGYTEAFF
11 | NA | TRBJ2-3 | NA | TRBV7-2 | TGTGCCAGCACCCCCAGCGATACGCAGTATTTT | CASTPSDTQYF
14 | TRBD1 | TRBJ1-2 | NA | TRBV9 | TGTGCCAGCAGCGCCGTCGAGGGGGCAGGTGGCTACACCTTC | CASSAVEGAGGYTF
15 | NA | TRBJ1-5 | few | TRBV7-2 | TGTGCCAGCAGCTACAACCCACAGGGAAATCAGCCCCAGCATTTT | CASSYNPQGNQPQHF
17 | NA | TRBJ1-6 | NA | TRBV2 | TGTGCCAGCAAGATACAGGCCCTGCTCTCAGATAATTCACCCCTCCACTTT | CASKIQALLSDNSPLHF
15 | TRBD1 | TRBJ1-1 | NA | TRBV6-5 | TGTGCCAGCAGTTACTCAGACAGGGCGGGCACTGAAGCTTTCTTT | CASSYSDRAGTEAFF
15 | NA | TRBJ1-5 | NA | TRBV18 | TGTGCCAGCTCACCACAGGGTGCTAGCAATCAGCCCCAGCATTTT | CASSPQGASNQPQHF
11 | TRBD1 | TRBJ1-2 | NA | TRBV30 | TGTGCCCGGGACAGGGAATATGGCTACACCTTC | CARDREYGYTF
16 | TRBD2 | TRBJ2-7 | NA | TRBV14 | TGTGCCAGCAGCCAAGGACTAGCGGGAGCCTTCTACGAGCAGTACTTC | CASSQGLAGAFYEQYF
14 | NA | TRBJ1-2 | NA | TRBV5-4 | TGTGCCAGCAGCTTGGTCAGGGAAGGTCGTGGCTACACCTTC | CASSLVREGRGYTF
15 | NA | TRBJ2-2 | NA | TRBV5-4 | TGTGCCAGCAGCTTGGATGTTACCAACACCGGGGAGCTGTTTTTT | CASSLDVTNTGELFF
15 | NA | TRBJ2-1 | NA | TRBV6-5 | TGTGCCAGCAGTTACTCTCCAGAAATGAACAATGAGCAGTTCTTC | CASSYSPEMNNEQFF
11 | NA | TRBJ1-1 | NA | TRBV5-6 | TGTGCCAGCAGCTTGAGCACTGAAGCTTTCTTT | CASSLSTEAFF
16 | TRBD2 | TRBJ2-1 | NA | TRBV4-3 | TGCGCCAGCAGCCAAGACGGACTAGCCAGGTACAATGAGCAGTTCTTC | CASSQDGLARYNEQFF